This passage covers 6 T cell receptor beta chains from one sample sequenced in a study of human T cells and chemical hapten exposure. TCRdb used MiXCR to reprocess the RACE reads, holding one entry per CDR3 protein. The sample records 300,000 to 400,000 distinct CDR3 sequences, 4.5% to 6% being singletons. The time point was: pre-sensitization, week 0. The treatment is: therapeutic diphenylcyclopropenone sensitization with weekly scalp DPC. This sample comprised whole blood, obtained in connection with sensitization to the hapten diphenylcyclopropenone (DPC). These receptors originate from a woman aged 45-60 years with alopecia areata. Some clones in this sample may be carry-over from other donors' samples.

This clonotype was detected a few times. The chain combines TRBV2 with TRBJ2-3; 9 bases map to TRBD2. CDR1 is SNHLY and CDR2 is FYNNEI in the germline V gene. This CDR3 has 13 amino acids. V lost 8 bases, J lost 4 bases, and 4 bases stayed unmatched. This CDR3 is CASAAGGADTQYF. CDR3 DNA: TGTGCCAGCGCGGCGGGAGGGGCAGATACGCAGTATTTT. The whole variable domain, remainder taken from reference TRBV2 and TRBJ2-3, is EPEVTQTPSHQVTQMGQEVILRCVPISNHLYFYWYRQILGQKVEFLVSFYNNEISEKSEIFDDQFSVERPDGSNFTLKIRSTKLEDSAMYFCASAAGGADTQYFGPGTRLTVL.

As for this clonotype: A much larger clone lies one base from this, so it may be a read error. The rearrangement links TRBV29-1 to TRBJ2-1; TRBD1 agrees at 9 bases. Germline CDR1 SQVTM, CDR2 ANQGSEA. This CDR3 region has 14 residues. CDR3 region: CSVAGTGRVNERFF. CDR3 DNA sequence: TGCAGCGTTGCCGGGACAGGGAGGGTGAATGAGCGGTTCTTC.

This clonotype appeared many times. V gene TRBV5-4 combines with J gene TRBJ2-5, with D uncertain. Trimming removed 2 bases from V and 4 bases from J, with 6 bases in between. Germline values: CDR1 SGHNT, CDR2 YYREEE (reference sequence). This CDR3 is built from 12 residues. CDR3 protein: CASSFLPETQYF. CDR3 nucleotides: TGTGCCAGCAGCTTCCTACCAGAGACCCAGTACTTC.

V and J are TRBV3-1 and TRBJ2-1; 13 bases are a match to TRBD2. The CDR3 extends over 17 amino acids. Per germline, CDR1 LGHDT and CDR2 YNNKEL (reference sequence). V lost 5 bases to trimming and J lost 0 bases; unmatched junction nucleotides: 4. CDR3 in amino acids: CASSELAGGPSYNEQFF. CDR3 in DNA: TGTGCCAGCAGCGAACTAGCGGGAGGGCCCTCCTACAATGAGCAGTTCTTC.

The chain is built from TRBV5-6 and TRBJ1-1, with 7 positions matching TRBD1. Germline CDR1 is SGHDT and CDR2 is YYEEEE. V lost 4 bases and J lost 1; bases outside the gene matches: 7. The CDR3 has 15 amino acids. CDR3 in amino acids: CASSGTDRANTEAFF. CDR3 bases: TGTGCCAGCAGCGGAACAGACAGGGCGAACACTGAAGCTTTCTTT.

This chain connects TRBV12-3 or TRBV12-4 to TRBJ2-5, with TRBD2 as a possible D gene (5 bases). Trimming removed 9 bases from V and 3 bases from J, with 11 bases in between. The CDR3 runs to 12 residues. The CDR3 bases are TGTGCCAGTTCGGAGGCAGAAGAGACCCAGTACTTC. The encoded protein is CASSEAEETQYF.